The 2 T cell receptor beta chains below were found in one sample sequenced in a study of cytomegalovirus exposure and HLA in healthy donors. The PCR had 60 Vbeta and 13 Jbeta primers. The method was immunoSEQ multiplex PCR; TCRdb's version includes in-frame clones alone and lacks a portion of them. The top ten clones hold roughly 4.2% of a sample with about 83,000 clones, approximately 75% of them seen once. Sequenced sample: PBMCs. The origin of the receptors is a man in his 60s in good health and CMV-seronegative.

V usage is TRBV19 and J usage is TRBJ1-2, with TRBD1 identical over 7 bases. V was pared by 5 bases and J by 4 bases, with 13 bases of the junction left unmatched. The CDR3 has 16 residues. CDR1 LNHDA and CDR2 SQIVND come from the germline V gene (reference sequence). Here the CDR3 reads CASSWTGLNSSYGYTF. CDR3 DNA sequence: TGTGCCAGTAGTTGGACAGGCCTGAACTCTTCCTATGGCTACACCTTC. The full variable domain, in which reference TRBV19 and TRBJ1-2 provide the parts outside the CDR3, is DGGITQSPKYLFRKEGQNVTLSCEQNLNHDAMYWYRQDPGQGLRLIYYSQIVNDFQKGDIAEGYSVSREKKESFPLTVTSAQKNPTAFYLCASSWTGLNSSYGYTFGSGTRLTVV.

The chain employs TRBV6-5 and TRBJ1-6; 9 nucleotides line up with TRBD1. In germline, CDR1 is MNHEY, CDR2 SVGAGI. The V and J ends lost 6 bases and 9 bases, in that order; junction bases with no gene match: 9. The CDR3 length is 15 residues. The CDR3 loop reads CASSPRGQGGSPLHF. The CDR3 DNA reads TGTGCCAGCAGCCCCCGGGGACAGGGCGGTTCACCCCTCCACTTT.